This passage covers 24 T cell receptor beta chains from one sample sequenced in a study of blood T cell repertoires in COVID-19 (dated by TCRdb to the early 2020s). Libraries were built with the immunoSEQ multiplex PCR assay. Not all clones reach the TCRdb copy of this immuneACCESS table, which keeps in-frame sequences only. Checked studies attribute under half of the gap to unresolved V genes and leave the rest unexplained. The sample table records over 110,000 clones; roughly 82% of these occur just once. Under 15% of the sample lies in the top ten. The sequencing sample was made of peripheral blood. Receptors were obtained from a man aged 80 or over with acute or convalescent COVID-19.

The chain joins TRBV19 to TRBJ2-7; D perhaps matches TRBD2 (6 bases). Between the trimmed V and J ends, which lost 5 bases and 7 bases, there was a span of 15 bases. In germline, CDR1 is LNHDA, CDR2 SQIVND (reference sequence). The CDR3 has 13 residues. CDR3 sequence (DNA): TGTGCCAGTAGTCCCGGGGGTCATTTAGAGCAGTACTTC. Its translation: CASSPGGHLEQYF. Looking up the rest from reference TRBV19 and TRBJ2-7 gives the full variable domain: DGGITQSPKYLFRKEGQNVTLSCEQNLNHDAMYWYRQDPGQGLRLIYYSQIVNDFQKGDIAEGYSVSREKKESFPLTVTSAQKNPTAFYLCASSPGGHLEQYFGPGTRLTVT.

The chain has TRBV6-5 and TRBJ2-1; D is possibly TRBD1 (6 bases). Trimming left V 2 bases short and J 5 bases short, with 13 bases between. Per the germline V gene, CDR1 is MNHEY and CDR2 is SVGAGI. The CDR3 has 15 amino acids. The DNA for the CDR3 is TGTGCCAGCAGTTACGTGGGGACAAATAACAATGAGCAGTTCTTC. This gives the protein CASSYVGTNNNEQFF.

The J gene is TRBJ2-7, the V gene TRBV10-3; a weak D match, TRBD1 (7 bases). CDR1 is ENHRY and CDR2 is SYGVKD in the germline V gene. This CDR3 is 14 amino acids long. Trimming shortened V by 5 bases and J by 6 bases, and 17 bases separated the two germline ends. The chain's CDR3 is CAISYGIQGGEQYF. The CDR3 DNA sequence: TGTGCCATCAGTTACGGGATTCAGGGGGGCGAGCAGTACTTC.

The V and J genes are TRBV10-1 and TRBJ1-5; D call uncertain. With 0 bases removed from V and 7 bases from J, the gap between germline ends came to 16 bases. Per the germline V gene, CDR1 is WNHNN and CDR2 is SYGVQD (reference sequence). The CDR3 loop spans 16 amino acids. The CDR3 loop is CASSESPSPPGQPQHF. DNA for the CDR3: TGCGCCAGCAGTGAGTCCCCGTCCCCCCCGGGACAGCCCCAGCATTTT.

This chain links TRBV2 with TRBJ2-7; weak D call: TRBD1 (5 bases). Germline V CDR1 and CDR2: SNHLY, FYNNEI. This CDR3 contains 12 residues. The ends were cut back, 5 bases at V and 6 bases at J, with 11 bases in the middle. The CDR3: CASSTQGGEQYF. The DNA for the CDR3 is TGTGCCAGCAGTACCCAGGGCGGCGAGCAGTACTTC.

The chain carries TRBV29-1 and TRBJ1-4; TRBD1 agrees at 7 bases. The trim removed 6 bases at V and 8 bases at J, leaving 9 bases unmatched. CDR3 length: 13 residues. CDR1 is SQVTM, CDR2 ANQGSEA, per germline. The chain's CDR3 is CSVTGTVNEKLFF. CDR3 DNA: TGCAGCGTCACCGGGACAGTGAACGAAAAACTGTTTTTT.

This chain uses TRBV18 with TRBJ1-6, with D perhaps matching TRBD1 (6 bases). V lost 2 bases and J 9 bases, leaving 14 bases between the germline ends. CDR1 KGHSH and CDR2 LQKENI come from the germline V gene. This CDR3 has 15 residues. CDR3 nucleotides: TGTGCCAGCTCACCAGGGGGCGGCCTGGCTTCACCCCTCCACTTT. Its translation: CASSPGGGLASPLHF.

This clone was detected only once. This chain uses TRBV7-2 with TRBJ2-3, with TRBD2 identical over 9 bases. The germline gives CDR1 SGHTA, CDR2 FQGNSA. The CDR3 is made up of 16 amino acids. Germline trimming cut 3 bases from V and 9 bases from J; bases unmatched to any gene: 13. The CDR3 DNA follows: TGTGCCAGCAGCTTTTCTCCTTCTAGCCTAGCGGGAACGCAGTATTTT. It yields the protein CASSFSPSSLAGTQYF.

J is TRBJ1-6 and V is TRBV19; D gene unclear. The V end lost 7 bases, the J end lost 6 bases, and 16 bases lay between the germline ends. The CDR3 extends over 15 amino acids. Germline V gene data show CDR1 as LNHDA and CDR2 as SQIVND (reference sequence). CDR3 DNA: TGTGCCAGTAATTCGGAGATCTCGCCTAATTCACCCCTCCACTTT. Its translation is CASNSEISPNSPLHF.

This sequence joins TRBV6-2 or TRBV6-3 and TRBJ2-5; 7 bases are a match to TRBD2. Germline V gives CDR1 MNHEY, CDR2 SVGEGT. This CDR3 comprises 16 residues. With 3 bases clipped from V and 5 bases from J, the junction kept 12 bases outside the gene matches. In DNA form, the CDR3 reads TGTGCCAGCAGTTATTTACCTAGCGGTCCTAAGGAGACCCAGTACTTC. Translation gives CASSYLPSGPKETQYF.

The chain is built from TRBV19 and TRBJ2-3; maybe TRBD1 (6 bases). Germline V gene data show CDR1 as LNHDA and CDR2 as SQIVND (reference sequence). This CDR3 spans 12 amino acids. Deletions cut 5 bases from V and 7 bases from J, with 10 bases between. The CDR3 loop is CASSVTGYTQYF. The CDR3 region has the DNA TGTGCCAGTAGTGTCACAGGGTATACGCAGTATTTT.

This sequence joins TRBV5-6 and TRBJ2-3; D remains unclear. This CDR3 contains 11 residues. The germline V gene has CDR1 SGHDT and CDR2 YYEEEE. Trimming left V 0 bases short and J 6 bases short, with 2 bases between. In DNA form, the CDR3 reads TGTGCCAGCAGCTTGGCGGATACGCAGTATTTT. As protein: CASSLADTQYF.

V is TRBV10-3 and J is TRBJ2-3; TRBD1 is a possible D gene (5 bases). The CDR3 has 14 amino acids. The V and J ends lost 10 bases and 0 bases respectively, with 14 bases between them. The germline V gene encodes CDR1 ENHRY and CDR2 SYGVKD. The CDR3 DNA reads TGTGCCACCGGAACAGGTACTAGCACAGATACGCAGTATTTT. Protein product: CATGTGTSTDTQYF.

This clone was detected a few times. The CDR3 nucleotides read TGTGCCTGGAGTGTCCTAGGGGGAGCCTATGGCTACACCTTC. Translating it yields CAWSVLGGAYGYTF. J is TRBJ1-2 and V is TRBV30, with a possible D match to TRBD1 (6 bases). The V and J ends lost 0 bases and 4 bases respectively, with 12 bases between them. CDR3 length: 14 amino acids. CDR1 is GTSNPN and CDR2 is SVGIG in the germline V gene (reference sequence).

In DNA form, the CDR3 reads TGTGCCAGCACGCCCCCCGGGACAGGTAAATACGAGCAGTACTTC. It encodes CASTPPGTGKYEQYF. The chain carries TRBV6-6 and TRBJ2-7; 8 bases align to TRBD1. Germline V gives CDR1 MNHNY, CDR2 SVGAGI (reference sequence). The CDR3 has 15 residues. J lost 4 bases, V lost 7 bases, and 12 bases had no gene match.

This chain uses TRBV7-9 with TRBJ1-2, with 9 bases matching TRBD1. Germline trimming cut 7 bases from V and 6 bases from J; bases unmatched to any gene: 6. There are 13 residues in the CDR3. The germline CDR1 and CDR2 sequences are SEHNR and FQNEAQ (reference sequence). CDR3 bases: TGTGCCAGCAACTCGAGGACAGGGGATGGCTACACCTTC. It yields the protein CASNSRTGDGYTF.

The gene calls are TRBV18 and TRBJ2-7, with 9 positions matching TRBD1. V shed 0 bases and J 1 base; nucleotides not matched to a gene: 4. From germline, CDR1 is KGHSH and CDR2 LQKENI. CDR3 length: 16 residues. The CDR3 region is CASSPPGTGMSYEQYF. The DNA for the CDR3 is TGTGCCAGCTCACCACCCGGGACAGGGATGTCCTACGAGCAGTACTTC.

This clone has just a few counts. V is TRBV29-1 and J is TRBJ2-7; TRBD1 aligns across 7 bases. CDR3 length: 13 residues. V was clipped by 5 bases and J by 7 bases; unmatched bases: 11. Germline V gene lookup returns CDR1 SQVTM and CDR2 ANQGSEA. This CDR3 reads CSVYLTGVGEQYF. In DNA, the CDR3 is TGCAGCGTTTATCTAACAGGGGTGGGGGAGCAGTACTTC.

V gene TRBV15 combines with J gene TRBJ2-5, with a possible D match to TRBD2 (5 bases). Looked up from germline, CDR1 is LNHNV and CDR2 is YYDKDF (reference sequence). The length of the CDR3 is 11 residues. V dropped 4 bases and J dropped 9 bases, with 9 bases sitting between them. CDR3 DNA: TGTGCCACCAGCACCCGGGGTGCCCAGTACTTC. It is translated as CATSTRGAQYF.

The V gene is TRBV18, the J gene TRBJ2-1; 9 bases are a match to TRBD1. The V gene's germline CDR1 is KGHSH and CDR2 LQKENI. The CDR3 sequence is 18 residues long. V lost 3 bases and J lost 5; bases outside the gene matches: 14. CDR3 nucleotides: TGTGCCAGCTCACCGCAAGGGCCGACAGGGGGGGCAAACAATGAGCAGTTCTTC. Residues: CASSPQGPTGGANNEQFF.

This chain connects TRBV18 to TRBJ1-2; 7 bases line up with TRBD1. The CDR3 loop spans 14 amino acids. The V and J ends lost 1 base and 2 bases, in that order; junction bases with no gene match: 1. The germline CDR1 and CDR2 sequences are KGHSH and LQKENI. The CDR3 sequence is CASSPQQGNYGYTF. In nucleotides, the CDR3 is TGTGCCAGCTCACCACAACAGGGGAACTATGGCTACACCTTC.

V and J are TRBV24-1 and TRBJ1-1, with D possibly TRBD1 on 6 matching bases. Trimming took off 2 bases at V and 0 bases at J, with 9 bases between the two ends. This CDR3 comprises 15 residues. Germline V gene sequence: CDR1 KGHDR, CDR2 SFDVKD. The CDR3 DNA reads TGTGCCACCAGTGATTCCGGGACAATGAACACTGAAGCTTTCTTT. Translation gives CATSDSGTMNTEAFF.

The chain carries TRBV27 and TRBJ2-1, with D uncertain. This CDR3 spans 15 amino acids. Germline V gene sequence: CDR1 MNHEY, CDR2 SMNVEV (reference sequence). Deletions cut 4 bases from V and 2 bases from J, with 12 bases between. The CDR3 DNA follows: TGTGCCAGCAGTTCCAAGACACTTACCTACAATGAGCAGTTCTTC. Its translation is CASSSKTLTYNEQFF.

J is TRBJ1-1 and V is TRBV21-1. TRBV21-1 is described as a pseudogene. The length of the CDR3 is 13 residues. In nucleotides, the CDR3 is TGTGCCAGCAGCAATAGGAGAGGTCCTGAAGCTTTCTTT. Translating gives CASSNRRGPEAFF.